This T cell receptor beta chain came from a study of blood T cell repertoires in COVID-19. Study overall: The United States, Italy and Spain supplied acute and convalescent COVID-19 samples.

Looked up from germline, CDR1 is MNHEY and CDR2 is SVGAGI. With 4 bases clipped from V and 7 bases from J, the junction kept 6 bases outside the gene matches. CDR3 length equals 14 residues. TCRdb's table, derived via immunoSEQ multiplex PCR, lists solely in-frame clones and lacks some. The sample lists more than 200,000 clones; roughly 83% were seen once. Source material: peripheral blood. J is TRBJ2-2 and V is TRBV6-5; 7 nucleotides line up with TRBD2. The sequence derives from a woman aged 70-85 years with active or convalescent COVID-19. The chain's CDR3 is CASSWGGALGELFF. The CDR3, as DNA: TGTGCCAGCAGTTGGGGAGGGGCCCTCGGGGAGCTGTTTTTT.